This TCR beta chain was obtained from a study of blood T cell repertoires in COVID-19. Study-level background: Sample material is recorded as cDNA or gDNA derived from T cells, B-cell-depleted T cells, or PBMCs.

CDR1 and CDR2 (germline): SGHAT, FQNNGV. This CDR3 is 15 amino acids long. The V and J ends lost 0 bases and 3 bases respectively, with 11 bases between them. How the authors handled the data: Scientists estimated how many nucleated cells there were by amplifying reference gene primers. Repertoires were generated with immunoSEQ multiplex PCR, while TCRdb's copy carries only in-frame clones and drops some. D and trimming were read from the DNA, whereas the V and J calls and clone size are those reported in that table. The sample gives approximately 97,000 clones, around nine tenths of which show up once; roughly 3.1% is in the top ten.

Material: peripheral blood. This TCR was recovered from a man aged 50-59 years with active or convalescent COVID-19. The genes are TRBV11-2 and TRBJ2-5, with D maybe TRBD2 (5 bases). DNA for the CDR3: TGTGCCAGCAGCTTAGATCTTAGGACTGAAGAGACCCAGTACTTC. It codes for CASSLDLRTEETQYF.